These 23 T cell receptor beta chains were all obtained from the same sample, sequenced in a study of T cell repertoires in cytomegalovirus infection. TCRdb reprocessed the reads with MiXCR, giving one entry per CDR3 protein. The repertoire holds 250,000 to 300,000 distinct CDR3 sequences, with about 17% as singletons. Source material: CD8+ T cells from PBMCs. The receptors were gathered from a human donor in good health (CMV status not recorded). Some clones in this sample may be carry-over from other donors' samples.

This clonotype was recorded a few times. The rearrangement uses TRBV2 and TRBJ2-1; the D is unclear. Trimming took 5 bases from V and 6 from J, leaving 14 bases between them. Germline CDR1 reads SNHLY; CDR2 reads FYNNEI. The CDR3 runs to 14 residues. For the CDR3, the DNA is TGTGCCAGCAGTCCCCTGACAACACCCAATGAGCAGTTCTTC. This translates into CASSPLTTPNEQFF.

Only a few counts were recorded for this clonotype. This chain joins TRBV6-2 or TRBV6-3 and TRBJ2-7; TRBD2 matches at 9 bases. Germline CDR1 and CDR2: MNHEY and SVGEGT. Trimming took 4 bases from V and 7 from J; bases not matched to a gene: 11. The CDR3 has 15 amino acids. The CDR3 DNA reads TGTGCCAGCAGTTGGGTGAGTGGTCTAGCGGGGGAGCAGTACTTC. Amino acid sequence: CASSWVSGLAGEQYF.

Many counts were recorded for this clonotype. This chain links TRBV6-5 with TRBJ1-1; no clear D. Germline values: CDR1 MNHEY, CDR2 SVGAGI. V lost 5 bases to trimming and J lost 0 bases, with 16 bases between them. This CDR3 comprises 16 residues. CDR3 sequence reads: CASSQVGFSVNTEAFF. CDR3 in DNA: TGTGCCAGCAGTCAGGTCGGGTTTAGTGTGAACACTGAAGCTTTCTTT.

The table lists this clonotype with many counts. The chain couples TRBV6-6 to TRBJ2-1, with D perhaps TRBD2 (6 bases). The ends were cut back, 2 bases at V and 4 bases at J, with 15 bases in the middle. This CDR3 region has 16 residues. Looked up from germline, CDR1 is MNHNY and CDR2 is SVGAGI (reference sequence). CDR3 sequence reads: CASSYLGRGDYNEQFF. CDR3 DNA sequence: TGTGCCAGCAGTTACCTTGGGCGGGGTGATTACAATGAGCAGTTCTTC.

The rearrangement uses TRBV7-9 and TRBJ2-5; possible D gene TRBD2, 5 bases. V shed 6 bases and J shed 9 bases, with 14 bases lying between them. This CDR3 is built from 12 residues. Germline V lookup: CDR1 SEHNR, CDR2 FQNEAQ (reference sequence). CDR3 in DNA: TGTGCCAGCAGGTCTTCCGGGGTGGCCCAGTACTTC. This translates into CASRSSGVAQYF. The entire variable domain, with the rest obtained from reference TRBV7-9 and TRBJ2-5, is as follows: DTGVSQNPRHKITKRGQNVTFRCDPISEHNRLYWYRQTLGQGPEFLTYFQNEAQLEKSRLLSDRFSAERPKGSFSTLEIQRTEQGDSAMYLCASRSSGVAQYFGPGTRLLVL.

This clonotype was counted ten times or more. V usage is TRBV2 and J usage is TRBJ1-1; D unresolved. The V and J ends lost 4 bases and 7 bases respectively, with 4 bases between them. The CDR3 runs to 10 residues. CDR1 and CDR2 from the germline V gene are SNHLY and FYNNEI. CDR3 residues: CASSGYEAFF. In DNA form, the CDR3 reads TGTGCCAGCAGTGGGTATGAAGCTTTCTTT.

The gene calls are TRBV27 and TRBJ2-6; TRBD1 matches at 7 bases. The ends lost 2 bases at V and 0 bases at J; junction bases unmatched: 7. CDR3 size: 18 residues. The germline V gene encodes CDR1 MNHEY and CDR2 SMNVEV (reference sequence). This CDR3 is CASSLIPQGISGANVLTF. As DNA, the CDR3 is TGTGCCAGCAGTTTAATTCCACAGGGGATCTCTGGGGCCAACGTCCTGACTTTC.

This clonotype was seen a handful of times. The chain joins TRBV6-6 to TRBJ1-6; 9 positions agree with TRBD1. V lost 4 bases to trimming and J lost 10 bases; unmatched junction nucleotides: 5. The CDR3 is 14 residues long. The germline V gene has CDR1 MNHNY and CDR2 SVGAGI (reference sequence). The chain's CDR3 is CASSSGTGRSPLHF. Written as DNA, the CDR3 is TGTGCCAGCAGTTCCGGGACAGGGAGATCACCCCTCCACTTT.

V and J are TRBV5-5 and TRBJ2-7; D is possibly TRBD1 (7 bases). Trimming pared 6 bases from V and 3 bases from J, leaving 19 bases between. Germline loops: CDR1 SGHKS, CDR2 YYEKEE (reference sequence). The CDR3 length is 15 residues. The CDR3 DNA follows: TGTGCCAGCACCAAGTACAGGGGAGGAGGCTACGAGCAGTACTTC. It encodes CASTKYRGGGYEQYF.

This clonotype was recorded many times. The chain couples TRBV7-8 to TRBJ2-5, with 7 bases aligning to TRBD1. Germline V gives CDR1 SGHVS, CDR2 FQNEAQ. The CDR3 is 13 residues long. With 4 bases clipped from V and 3 bases from J, the junction kept 2 bases outside the gene matches. The CDR3 nucleotides read TGTGCCAGCAGCTCGGGGACAGAAGAGACCCAGTACTTC. This gives the protein CASSSGTEETQYF.

The CDR3 loop is CSAGDGYTEAFF. CDR3 DNA sequence: TGCAGTGCGGGGGACGGATACACTGAAGCTTTCTTT. This chain uses TRBV20-1 with TRBJ1-1; D perhaps matches TRBD1 (5 bases). CDR3 length: 12 residues. Trimming left V 6 bases short and J 3 bases short, with 11 bases between. Germline values: CDR1 DFQATT, CDR2 SNEGSKA (reference sequence).

This clonotype was picked up a small number of times. This chain links TRBV2 with TRBJ2-1; D is unresolved. V shed 4 bases and J shed 4 bases, with 8 bases lying between them. The CDR3 sequence is 13 residues long. CDR1 SNHLY and CDR2 FYNNEI come from the germline V gene. CDR3 sequence: CASSGARYNEQFF. CDR3 coding DNA: TGTGCCAGCAGTGGTGCCAGGTACAATGAGCAGTTCTTC.

This clonotype was detected a few times. The rearrangement joins TRBV29-1 to TRBJ2-6; possibly TRBD1 for D (5 bases). V dropped 3 bases and J dropped 2 bases, with 8 bases sitting between them. Germline CDR1 reads SQVTM; CDR2 reads ANQGSEA. The CDR3 extends over 14 amino acids. Here the CDR3 reads CSVDTGPGANVLTF. The CDR3 region has the DNA TGCAGCGTTGATACAGGTCCTGGGGCCAACGTCCTGACTTTC.

The CDR3 nucleotides read TGCGCCAGCAGCTTGGCCATCAATCGCGGGGGCTACACTGAAGCTTTCTTT. This sequence encodes CASSLAINRGGYTEAFF. V and J are TRBV5-1 and TRBJ1-1; a weak D match, TRBD1 (6 bases). V was shortened by 0 bases and J by 3 bases, with 18 bases between the two germline ends. The germline V gene encodes CDR1 SGHRS and CDR2 YFSETQ. This CDR3 is built from 17 residues.

The gene calls are TRBV28 and TRBJ2-2; 8 nucleotides line up with TRBD1. Trimming took 2 bases from V and 7 from J; bases not matched to a gene: 6. Looked up from germline, CDR1 is MDHEN and CDR2 is SYDVKM. This CDR3 comprises 15 residues. The CDR3 is CASSLNRGLHGELFF. CDR3 nucleotide sequence: TGTGCCAGCAGTTTAAACAGGGGGTTACACGGGGAGCTGTTTTTT.

Many counts were recorded for this clonotype. The rearrangement joins TRBV12-3 or TRBV12-4 to TRBJ1-1; no clear D gene. Trimming removed 5 bases at V and 4 bases at J, with 8 bases between. CDR3 length: 12 amino acids. The CDR3 loop reads CASSGSVTEAFF. CDR3 bases: TGTGCCAGCAGTGGATCGGTCACTGAAGCTTTCTTT.

This clonotype was found a few times. The chain employs TRBV7-9 and TRBJ2-1, with D unresolved. V lost 5 bases and J lost 4, with 12 bases in between. This CDR3 contains 14 residues. Germline loops: CDR1 SEHNR, CDR2 FQNEAQ (reference sequence). The CDR3 DNA reads TGTGCCAGCAGCCCCCCTTTGACTTACAATGAGCAGTTCTTC. Translating gives CASSPPLTYNEQFF.

The CDR3 sequence is CSARDFAGTPYEQYF. CDR3 coding DNA: TGCAGTGCTAGAGATTTTGCGGGGACCCCCTACGAGCAGTACTTC. J is TRBJ2-7 and V is TRBV20-1; maybe TRBD2 (6 bases). The CDR3 totals 15 residues. Germline V gene lookup returns CDR1 DFQATT and CDR2 SNEGSKA (reference sequence). V was shortened by 0 bases and J by 2 bases, with 14 bases between the two germline ends.

This clonotype was counted many times. The chain links TRBV4-3 to TRBJ2-2; no clear D. V gave up 0 bases and J gave up 3 bases, with 8 bases separating them. This CDR3 spans 15 amino acids. CDR1 and CDR2 (germline): LGHNA, YSLEER. Here the CDR3 DNA reads TGCGCCAGCAGCCAAGACGTCAGTGACACCGGGGAGCTGTTTTTT. It yields the protein CASSQDVSDTGELFF.

In its sample, this clonotype was seen a few times. V and J are TRBV4-2 and TRBJ1-1, with 7 bases lining up with TRBD1. The CDR3 consists of 15 residues. Germline lookup yields CDR1 LGHNA and CDR2 YNFKEQ. Trimming cost V 0 bases and J 3 bases; bases outside gene matches: 4. The CDR3 sequence is CASSQDGQGDTEAFF. DNA of the CDR3: TGTGCCAGCAGCCAAGATGGCCAGGGGGACACTGAAGCTTTCTTT.

This clonotype was detected ten times or more. V and J are TRBV7-8 and TRBJ1-1; D is perhaps TRBD1 (6 bases). The CDR3 extends over 17 amino acids. V was pared by 1 base and J by 0 bases, with 15 bases between. Germline CDR1 is SGHVS and CDR2 is FQNEAQ. CDR3 region: CASSLGTVGGLNTEAFF. The CDR3 bases are TGTGCCAGCAGCTTAGGGACCGTGGGGGGCCTGAACACTGAAGCTTTCTTT.

The genes are TRBV10-2 and TRBJ1-2; D is undetermined. Looked up from germline, CDR1 is WSHSY and CDR2 is SAAADI. V lost 3 bases and J 6 bases, leaving 11 bases between the germline ends. CDR3 length: 13 residues. The CDR3 nucleotides are TGCGCCAGCAGTGAAGGGTTCGATGATGGCTACACCTTC. Its protein product is CASSEGFDDGYTF.

Only a few counts were recorded for this clonotype. The chain combines TRBV28 with TRBJ1-3; TRBD1 might be the D (5 bases). Trimming pared 7 bases from V and 0 bases from J, leaving 13 bases between. The CDR3 is 15 amino acids. From germline, CDR1 is MDHEN and CDR2 SYDVKM. CDR3 residues: CASTLDTISGNTIYF. In DNA, the CDR3 is TGTGCCAGCACCTTGGACACCATCTCTGGAAACACCATATATTTT.